This paragraph reports one TCR beta chain. Its cognate antigen is unknown. This CDR3 is 15 amino acids long. Germline V gene data show CDR1 as SGHTS and CDR2 as YDEGEE. V lost 0 bases, J lost 4 bases, and 2 bases stayed unmatched. The data were produced by immunoSEQ multiplex PCR, yet TCRdb's version contains in-frame clones alone and is incomplete. The sample records 70,000 or so clones, approximately 93% being singletons. This specimen comes from a study of OX40 agonist ivuxolimab in advanced cancers. Study-wide points: It was not determined which antigens were specifically recognized by the peripheral T cells that had undergone clonal expansion. Doses of 0.1 to 3.0 mg/kg were accompanied by clonal expansion of CD4+ and CD8+ blood T cells by week 6.

No patient had autoimmune disease or received systemic immunosuppression. This sequence was found in an adult with an advanced solid tumor such as melanoma, head and neck, liver or kidney cancer. The chain links TRBV5-8 to TRBJ2-1; TRBD2 matches 9 bases. The specimen was CD4+ or CD8+ T cells sorted from blood, collected in a trial of the OX40 agonist ivuxolimab. In nucleotides, the CDR3 is TGTGCCAGCAGCTTGGGACTAGCGGCTTACAATGAGCAGTTCTTC. It encodes CASSLGLAAYNEQFF.